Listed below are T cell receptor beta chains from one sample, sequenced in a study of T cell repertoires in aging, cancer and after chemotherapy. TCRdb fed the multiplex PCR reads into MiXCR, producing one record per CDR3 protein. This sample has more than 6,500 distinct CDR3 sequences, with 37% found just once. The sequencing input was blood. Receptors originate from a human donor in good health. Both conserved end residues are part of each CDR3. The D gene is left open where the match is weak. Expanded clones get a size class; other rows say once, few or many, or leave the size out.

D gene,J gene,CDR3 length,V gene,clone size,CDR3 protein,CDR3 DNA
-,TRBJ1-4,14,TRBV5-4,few,CASSFGREDGRLFF,TGTGCCAGCAGCTTTGGGCGGGAAGATGGGCGACTGTTTTTT
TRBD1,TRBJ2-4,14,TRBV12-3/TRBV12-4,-,CASRPDRAKNIQYF,TGTGCCAGCAGACCCGACAGGGCTAAAAACATTCAGTACTTC
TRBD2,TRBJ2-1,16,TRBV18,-,CASSPSSGGAGWEQFF,TGTGCCAGCTCACCAAGTAGCGGGGGGGCAGGCTGGGAGCAGTTCTTC
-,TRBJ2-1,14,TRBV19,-,CASSMSLPYNEQFF,TGTGCCAGTAGTATGTCTCTCCCCTACAATGAGCAGTTCTTC
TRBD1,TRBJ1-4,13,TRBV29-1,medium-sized,CSVAGTDFEKLFF,TGCAGCGTTGCCGGGACAGATTTTGAAAAACTGTTTTTT
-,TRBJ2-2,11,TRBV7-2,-,CASSSGGELFF,TGTGCCAGCAGCTCCGGGGGGGAGCTGTTTTTT
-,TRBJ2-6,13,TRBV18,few,CASSLSGANVLTF,TGTGCCAGCTCCCTCTCTGGGGCCAACGTCCTGACTTTC
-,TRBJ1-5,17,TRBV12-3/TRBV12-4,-,CASSRRGYALSNQPQHF,TGTGCCAGCAGCCGCAGGGGATACGCCCTTAGCAATCAGCCCCAGCATTTT
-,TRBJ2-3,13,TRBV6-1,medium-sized,CASSEGGTDTQYF,TGTGCCAGCAGTGAGGGTGGCACAGATACGCAGTATTTT
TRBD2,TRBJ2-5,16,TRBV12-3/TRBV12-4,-,CASSNSLAVWQETQYF,TGTGCCAGCAGCAACTCTCTAGCGGTTTGGCAAGAGACCCAGTACTTC
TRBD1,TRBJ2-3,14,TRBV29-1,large,CSVDRGFYTDTQYF,TGCAGCGTTGACAGGGGGTTCTACACAGATACGCAGTATTTT
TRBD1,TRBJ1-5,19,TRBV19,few,CASSIETGEFGDSNQPQHF,TGTGCCAGTAGTATAGAGACAGGGGAGTTTGGGGACAGCAATCAGCCCCAGCATTTT
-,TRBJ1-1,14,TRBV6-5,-,CASSPTGRNTEAFF,TGTGCCAGCAGCCCTACAGGGCGTAACACTGAAGCTTTCTTT